Below are 22 T cell receptor beta chains sequenced from a single sample in a study of blood T cell repertoires in COVID-19 (dated by TCRdb to 2018 to 2020). Libraries were constructed by the immunoSEQ multiplex PCR assay. TCRdb stores this immuneACCESS table with in-frame sequences only. Part of the clones is absent; in the studies checked, under half of the shortfall reflects unresolved V genes, and no reason is known for the rest. The sample has around 160,000 clones on record, more than 75% of them singletons. The ten largest clones capture 1.2% of the sample. Sequenced input: PBMCs or T cells enriched from blood (not recorded which). Receptors originate from a woman aged 25 to 39 with acute COVID-19.

This chain links TRBV7-6 with TRBJ2-6, with D unclear. V gave up 1 base and J gave up 0 bases, with 10 bases separating them. CDR1 SGHVS and CDR2 FNYEAQ come from the germline V gene. This CDR3 has 17 amino acids. For the CDR3, the DNA is TGTGCCAGCAGCTTAGGGCACCCCAACTCTGGGGCCAACGTCCTGACTTTC. Its translation: CASSLGHPNSGANVLTF.

The rearrangement uses TRBV7-9 and TRBJ2-1; 10 bases map to TRBD1. J lost 4 bases, V lost 5 bases, and 8 bases had no gene match. The CDR3 runs to 16 residues. CDR1 and CDR2 (germline): SEHNR, FQNEAQ (reference sequence). CDR3 loop: CASSPLPGQGYNEQFF. The CDR3 DNA sequence: TGTGCCAGCAGCCCCTTACCGGGACAGGGGTACAATGAGCAGTTCTTC.

The rearrangement uses TRBV28 and TRBJ2-7; 9 bases agree with TRBD1. This CDR3 has 15 residues. Germline trimming cut 2 bases from V and 2 bases from J; bases unmatched to any gene: 4. Germline lookup yields CDR1 MDHEN and CDR2 SYDVKM. CDR3 amino acids: CASSLNDRGTYEQYF. CDR3 DNA sequence: TGTGCCAGCAGTTTAAATGACAGGGGGACCTACGAGCAGTACTTC. Combining the CDR3 with reference TRBV28 and TRBJ2-7 gives the whole variable domain DVKVTQSSRYLVKRTGEKVFLECVQDMDHENMFWYRQDPGLGLRLIYFSYDVKMKEKGDIPEGYSVSREKKERFSLILESASTNQTSMYLCASSLNDRGTYEQYFGPGTRLTVT.

The chain joins TRBV7-9 to TRBJ2-6, with 8 bases identical to TRBD1. CDR3 length: 19 amino acids. Per the germline V gene, CDR1 is SEHNR and CDR2 is FQNEAQ (reference sequence). Unmatched junction bases numbered 12, after V lost 4 bases and J lost 1 base. CDR3 region: CASSSGRQGFPSGANVLTF. The CDR3 DNA reads TGTGCCAGCAGCTCCGGCAGACAGGGGTTCCCTTCTGGGGCCAACGTCCTGACTTTC.

The chain carries TRBV30 and TRBJ1-6; 9 bases map to TRBD1. Germline V gene sequence: CDR1 GTSNPN, CDR2 SVGIG (reference sequence). This CDR3 has 14 residues. V dropped 5 bases and J dropped 9; count of bases not matched to a gene: 8. In nucleotides, the CDR3 is TGTGCCTGGGGGAGGGGGGACAGGGTTTCACCCCTCCACTTT. This translates into CAWGRGDRVSPLHF.

This clone was observed once. V usage is TRBV18 and J usage is TRBJ2-5; 9 bases are a match to TRBD1. V was clipped by 5 bases and J by 5 bases; unmatched bases: 9. The germline CDR1 and CDR2 sequences are KGHSH and LQKENI. The length of the CDR3 is 15 residues. CDR3 protein: CASSRGTGGSETQYF. The CDR3, as DNA: TGTGCCAGCTCAAGAGGAACAGGGGGCTCGGAGACCCAGTACTTC. Looking up the rest from reference TRBV18 and TRBJ2-5 gives the full variable domain: NAGVMQNPRHLVRRRGQEARLRCSPMKGHSHVYWYRQLPEEGLKFMVYLQKENIIDESGMPKERFSAEFPKEGPSILRIQQVVRGDSAAYFCASSRGTGGSETQYFGPGTRLLVL.

The genes are TRBV7-9 and TRBJ1-3; 9 positions agree with TRBD1. This CDR3 contains 14 residues. CDR1 and CDR2 from the germline V gene are SEHNR and FQNEAQ (reference sequence). Unmatched junction bases numbered 3, after V lost 5 bases and J lost 4 bases. The chain's CDR3 is CASSEDRGGNTIYF. The CDR3 nucleotides read TGTGCCAGCAGCGAGGACAGGGGAGGAAACACCATATATTTT.

This clone has just one count. This chain uses TRBV14 with TRBJ2-7; 14 bases are a match to TRBD2. Per the germline V gene, CDR1 is SGHDN and CDR2 is FVKESK. The J segment lost 5 bases and the V segment lost 4 bases, leaving 1 base of the junction unmatched. The CDR3 contains 14 residues. The CDR3 is CASSRLAGGHEQYF. CDR3 nucleotides: TGTGCCAGCAGCCGACTAGCGGGAGGGCACGAGCAGTACTTC.

The chain combines TRBV18 with TRBJ1-3, with TRBD1 matching over 9 bases. The CDR3 extends over 15 amino acids. The germline V gene encodes CDR1 KGHSH and CDR2 LQKENI. The V gene end was trimmed by 0 bases and the J gene end by 5 bases; junction bases not matched to a gene: 2. CDR3 DNA: TGTGCCAGCTCACCACCGGGACAGGGCAGAAACACCATATATTTT. It yields the protein CASSPPGQGRNTIYF.

The gene calls are TRBV7-8 and TRBJ1-5; no clear D. This CDR3 is 17 amino acids long. Trimming cost V 5 bases and J 7 bases, with 24 bases left between them. Germline V gives CDR1 SGHVS, CDR2 FQNEAQ. CDR3 residues: CASSPLFWGGPRQPQHF. As DNA, the CDR3 is TGTGCCAGCAGCCCACTGTTCTGGGGAGGCCCTCGGCAGCCCCAGCATTTT.

This clone came up once. The chain combines TRBV15 with TRBJ2-5, with D possibly being TRBD1 (5 bases). The CDR3 spans 15 residues. V gave up 1 base and J gave up 2 bases, with 11 bases separating them. Germline lookup yields CDR1 LNHNV and CDR2 YYDKDF (reference sequence). The DNA for the CDR3 is TGTGCCACCAGCAGAGCCAGGGTAGGGCAAGAGACCCAGTACTTC. Translated: CATSRARVGQETQYF. The variable domain in full, with the rest retrieved from reference TRBV15 and TRBJ2-5, is DAMVIQNPRYQVTQFGKPVTLSCSQTLNHNVMYWYQQKSSQAPKLLFHYYDKDFNNEADTPDNFQSRRPNTSFCFLDIRSPGLGDTAMYLCATSRARVGQETQYFGPGTRLLVL.

The chain links TRBV6-5 to TRBJ2-2; D is possibly TRBD1 (5 bases). This CDR3 contains 14 residues. Germline assignment: CDR1 MNHEY and CDR2 SVGAGI. Trimming removed 6 bases from V and 7 bases from J, with 15 bases in between. The CDR3 spells CASRPDRNYGELFF. The CDR3 DNA follows: TGTGCCAGCAGACCCGACAGAAACTACGGGGAGCTGTTTTTT.

V gene TRBV7-9 combines with J gene TRBJ1-4, with D tentatively TRBD1 (5 bases). Trimming pared 0 bases from V and 6 bases from J, leaving 11 bases between. From germline, CDR1 is SEHNR and CDR2 FQNEAQ (reference sequence). The CDR3 is 15 residues long. In DNA form, the CDR3 reads TGTGCCAGCAGCTTAGCTGCAGGGCTTGATGAAAAACTGTTTTTT. This gives the protein CASSLAAGLDEKLFF.

CDR3 amino acids: CASSESGNEQFF. The CDR3 DNA reads as TGTGCCAGCAGTGAATCGGGTAATGAGCAGTTCTTC. The V call is TRBV2, the J call TRBJ2-1; D remains ambiguous. CDR1 is SNHLY, CDR2 FYNNEI, per germline. V was cut by 2 bases and J by 7 bases, with 6 bases left in between. The CDR3 totals 12 residues.

The chain is built from TRBV11-2 and TRBJ1-3; D unresolved. Germline values: CDR1 SGHAT, CDR2 FQNNGV. This CDR3 region has 12 residues. The V gene lost 3 bases and the J gene lost 4 bases, with 4 bases spanning the gap. The CDR3: CASSFQGNTIYF. The DNA for the CDR3 is TGTGCCAGCAGCTTCCAGGGAAACACCATATATTTT.

The chain uses TRBV19 and TRBJ2-1, with 8 positions matching TRBD2. Germline CDR1 is LNHDA and CDR2 is SQIVND (reference sequence). Trimming took 3 bases from V and 0 from J; bases not matched to a gene: 4. This CDR3 is 16 amino acids long. The CDR3 region is CASSMVSGSSYNEQFF. The CDR3 DNA follows: TGTGCCAGTAGTATGGTAAGCGGGAGCTCCTACAATGAGCAGTTCTTC.

The chain has TRBV5-8 and TRBJ1-1, with a possible D match to TRBD1 (5 bases). This CDR3 is 13 amino acids long. Germline V lookup: CDR1 SGHTS, CDR2 YDEGEE. V was cut by 5 bases and J by 5 bases, with 13 bases left in between. The CDR3 is CASRAWGGTEAFF. The CDR3 DNA follows: TGTGCCAGCAGGGCCTGGGGGGGGACTGAAGCTTTCTTT.

The chain joins TRBV7-3 to TRBJ2-2, with TRBD2 matching 7 bases. V lost 3 bases, J lost 7 bases, and 11 bases stayed unmatched. This CDR3 comprises 16 residues. In germline, CDR1 is SGHTA, CDR2 FQGTGA. CDR3 bases: TGTGCCAGCAGCTTCCCGGGGGTAGCGGGCGGCGGGGAGCTGTTTTTT. As protein: CASSFPGVAGGGELFF.

This chain uses TRBV5-1 with TRBJ2-3; 13 nucleotides agree with TRBD2. The germline CDR1 and CDR2 sequences are SGHRS and YFSETQ. V lost 4 bases and J lost 4; bases outside the gene matches: 3. The CDR3 has 15 amino acids. The CDR3 here is CASSDGTSGADTQYF. Here the CDR3 DNA reads TGCGCCAGCAGCGACGGGACTAGCGGGGCAGATACGCAGTATTTT.

The chain employs TRBV4-2 and TRBJ1-4, with 7 nucleotides matching TRBD1. Germline V lookup: CDR1 LGHNA, CDR2 YNFKEQ. This CDR3 region has 15 residues. Trimming took 0 bases from V and 7 from J; bases not matched to a gene: 5. CDR3 sequence: CASSQDLRQGEKLFF. The DNA of the CDR3 is TGTGCCAGCAGCCAAGATTTGCGACAGGGTGAAAAACTGTTTTTT.

The V and J genes are TRBV2 and TRBJ2-3, with TRBD2 matching over 14 bases. Looked up from germline, CDR1 is SNHLY and CDR2 is FYNNEI. Trimming took 0 bases from V and 5 from J; bases not matched to a gene: 1. The CDR3 has 16 residues. The CDR3 DNA reads TGTGCCAGCAGTGAAGCGGGACTAGCGGGAGTAGATACGCAGTATTTT. It yields the protein CASSEAGLAGVDTQYF. Full variable domain (remainder filled in from reference TRBV2 and TRBJ2-3): EPEVTQTPSHQVTQMGQEVILRCVPISNHLYFYWYRQILGQKVEFLVSFYNNEISEKSEIFDDQFSVERPDGSNFTLKIRSTKLEDSAMYFCASSEAGLAGVDTQYFGPGTRLTVL.

This chain uses TRBV3-1 (or the pseudogene TRBV3-2) with TRBJ1-1; maybe TRBD1 (6 bases). Germline V lookup: CDR1 LGHDT, CDR2 YNNKEL (reference sequence). V gave up 6 bases and J gave up 1 base, with 9 bases separating them. This CDR3 comprises 13 residues. CDR3 in amino acids: CASRWGQNTEAFF. CDR3 sequence (DNA): TGTGCCAGCAGGTGGGGACAGAACACTGAAGCTTTCTTT.